This T cell receptor (beta chain) is from a study of T cell repertoires in cytomegalovirus infection. For the study at large: It was the public TCR beta signatures that indicated both CMV infection and matching HLA type. Study observations and caveats: Cumulative frequency of public TCR beta families picked out carriers of CMV plus the relevant HLA. There were HLA-C-restricted CMV-specific TCR beta clonotypes dominating the ex vivo response.

MiXCR was run by TCRdb on the reads, yielding one entry per CDR3 protein. Of about 320,000 distinct CDR3 sequences in the sample, more than 8% were seen once. Turning to this clonotype: The antigen remains unidentified.

V was cut by 6 bases and J by 4 bases, with 18 bases left in between. Germline V gene lookup returns CDR1 MDHEN and CDR2 SYDVKM. This CDR3 has 15 amino acids. The chain recombines TRBV28 with TRBJ2-5; D not certain. The receptor was isolated from a human donor in good health (CMV status not recorded). Some clones in this sample may be carry-over from other donors' samples. Sequencing input: PBMCs. CDR3 coding DNA: TGTGCCAGCAGCTTGCCGACGGGTGGGGTAGAGACCCAGTACTTC. Amino acids: CASSLPTGGVETQYF.